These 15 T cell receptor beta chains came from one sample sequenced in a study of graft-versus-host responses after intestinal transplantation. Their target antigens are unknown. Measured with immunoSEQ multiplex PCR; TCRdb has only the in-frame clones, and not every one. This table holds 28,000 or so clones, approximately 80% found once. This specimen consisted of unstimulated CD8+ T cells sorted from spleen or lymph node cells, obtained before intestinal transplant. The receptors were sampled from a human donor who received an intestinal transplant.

CDR3 DNA sequence: TGTGCCAGCAGTGATCCTACAGGGGTCGCTGAGCAGTTCTTC. Its translation is CASSDPTGVAEQFF. The V and J genes are TRBV7-3 and TRBJ2-1, with 7 bases lining up with TRBD1. Germline values: CDR1 SGHTA, CDR2 FQGTGA. V shed 6 bases and J 9 bases; nucleotides not matched to a gene: 11. The CDR3 totals 14 residues. Full variable domain (missing parts from reference TRBV7-3 and TRBJ2-1): GAGVSQTPSNKVTEKGKYVELRCDPISGHTALYWYRQSLGQGPEFLIYFQGTGAADDSGLPNDRFFAVRPEGSVSTLKIQRTERGDSAVYLCASSDPTGVAEQFFGPGTRLTVL.

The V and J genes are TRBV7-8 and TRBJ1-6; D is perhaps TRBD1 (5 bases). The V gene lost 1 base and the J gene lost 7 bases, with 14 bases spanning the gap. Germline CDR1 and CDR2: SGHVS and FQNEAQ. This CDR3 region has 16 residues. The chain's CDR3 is CASSLVPRVPNSPLHF. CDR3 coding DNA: TGTGCCAGCAGCTTAGTGCCCAGGGTACCCAATTCACCCCTCCACTTT.

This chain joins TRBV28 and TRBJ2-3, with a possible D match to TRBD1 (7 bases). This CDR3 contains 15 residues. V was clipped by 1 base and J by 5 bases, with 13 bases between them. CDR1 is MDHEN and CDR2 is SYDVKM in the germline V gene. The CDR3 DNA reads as TGTGCCAGCAGTTTATCCCCAGGGGGGAGAGATACGCAGTATTTT. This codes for CASSLSPGGRDTQYF.

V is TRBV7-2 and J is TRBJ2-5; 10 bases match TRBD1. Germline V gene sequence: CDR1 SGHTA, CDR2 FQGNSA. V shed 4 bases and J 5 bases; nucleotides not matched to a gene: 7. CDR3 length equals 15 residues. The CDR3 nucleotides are TGTGCCAGCAGCTCCACCGGGACAGGGGATGAGACCCAGTACTTC. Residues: CASSSTGTGDETQYF.

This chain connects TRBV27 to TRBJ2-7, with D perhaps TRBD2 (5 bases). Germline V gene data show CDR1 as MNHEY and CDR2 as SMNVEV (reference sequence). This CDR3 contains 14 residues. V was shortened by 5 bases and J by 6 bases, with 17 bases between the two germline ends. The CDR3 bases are TGTGCCAGCAGTCAAGAGGATCATCGGGGCGAGCAGTACTTC. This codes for CASSQEDHRGEQYF.

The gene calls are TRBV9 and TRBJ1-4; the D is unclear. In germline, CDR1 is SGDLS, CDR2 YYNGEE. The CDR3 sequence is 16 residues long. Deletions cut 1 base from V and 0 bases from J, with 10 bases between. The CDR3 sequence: CASSVSRSSTNEKLFF. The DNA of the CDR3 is TGTGCCAGCAGCGTATCAAGGAGTTCAACTAATGAAAAACTGTTTTTT.

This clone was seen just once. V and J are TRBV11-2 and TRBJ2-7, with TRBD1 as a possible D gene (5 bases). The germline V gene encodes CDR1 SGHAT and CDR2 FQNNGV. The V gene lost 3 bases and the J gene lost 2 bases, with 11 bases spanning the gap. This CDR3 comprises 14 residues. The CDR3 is CASSLAGSAYEQYF. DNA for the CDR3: TGTGCCAGCAGCTTGGCAGGGTCCGCCTACGAGCAGTACTTC.

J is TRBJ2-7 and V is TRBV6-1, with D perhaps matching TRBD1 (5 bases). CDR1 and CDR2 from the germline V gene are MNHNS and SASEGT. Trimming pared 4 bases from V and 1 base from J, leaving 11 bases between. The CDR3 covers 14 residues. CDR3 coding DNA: TGTGCCAGCAGTGCCCTGGGGCCTTCCTACGAGCAGTACTTC. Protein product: CASSALGPSYEQYF.

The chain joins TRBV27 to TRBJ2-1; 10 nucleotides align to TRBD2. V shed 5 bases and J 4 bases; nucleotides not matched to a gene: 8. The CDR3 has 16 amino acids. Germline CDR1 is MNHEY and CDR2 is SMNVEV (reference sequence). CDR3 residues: CASSLLGLALYNEQFF. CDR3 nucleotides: TGTGCCAGCAGTCTCCTGGGACTAGCGTTATACAATGAGCAGTTCTTC.

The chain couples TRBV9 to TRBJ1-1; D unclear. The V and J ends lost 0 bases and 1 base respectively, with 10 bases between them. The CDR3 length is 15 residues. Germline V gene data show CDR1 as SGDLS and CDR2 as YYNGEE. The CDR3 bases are TGTGCCAGCAGCGTAGTAGTACGGGAGAACACTGAAGCTTTCTTT. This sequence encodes CASSVVVRENTEAFF.

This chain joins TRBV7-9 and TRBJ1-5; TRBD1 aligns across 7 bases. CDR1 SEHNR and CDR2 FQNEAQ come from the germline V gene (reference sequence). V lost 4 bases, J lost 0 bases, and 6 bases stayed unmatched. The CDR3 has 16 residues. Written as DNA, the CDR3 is TGTGCCAGCAGCTCCACAGGGGATCCTAGCAATCAGCCCCAGCATTTT. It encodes CASSSTGDPSNQPQHF.

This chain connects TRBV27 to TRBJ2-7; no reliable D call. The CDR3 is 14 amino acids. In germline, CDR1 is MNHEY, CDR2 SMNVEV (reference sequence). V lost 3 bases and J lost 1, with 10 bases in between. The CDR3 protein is CASSFSGPSYEQYF. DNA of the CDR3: TGTGCCAGCAGTTTTTCGGGTCCGTCCTACGAGCAGTACTTC.

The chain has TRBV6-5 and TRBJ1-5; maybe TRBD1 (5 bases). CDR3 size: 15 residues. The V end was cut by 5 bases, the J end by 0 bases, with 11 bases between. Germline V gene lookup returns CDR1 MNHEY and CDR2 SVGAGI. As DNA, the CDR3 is TGTGCCAGCAGTAAGACACAGGATAGCAATCAGCCCCAGCATTTT. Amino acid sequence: CASSKTQDSNQPQHF.

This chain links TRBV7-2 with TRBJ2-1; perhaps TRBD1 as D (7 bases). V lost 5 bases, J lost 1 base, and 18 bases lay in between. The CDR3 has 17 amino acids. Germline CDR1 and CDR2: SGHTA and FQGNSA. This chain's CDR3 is CASSGRRETGSYNEQFF. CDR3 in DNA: TGTGCCAGCAGCGGGAGGAGGGAGACAGGGTCCTACAATGAGCAGTTCTTC. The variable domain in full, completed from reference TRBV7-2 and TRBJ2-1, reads GAGVSQSPSNKVTEKGKDVELRCDPISGHTALYWYRQSLGQGLEFLIYFQGNSAPDKSGLPSDRFSAERTGGSVSTLTIQRTQQEDSAVYLCASSGRRETGSYNEQFFGPGTRLTVL.

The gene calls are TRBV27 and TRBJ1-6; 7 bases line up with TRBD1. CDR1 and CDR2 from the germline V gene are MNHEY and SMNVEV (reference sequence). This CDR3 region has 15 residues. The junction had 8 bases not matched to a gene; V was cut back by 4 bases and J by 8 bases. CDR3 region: CASSSTGPWDSPLHF. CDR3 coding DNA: TGTGCCAGCAGTTCGACAGGGCCTTGGGATTCACCCCTCCACTTT.